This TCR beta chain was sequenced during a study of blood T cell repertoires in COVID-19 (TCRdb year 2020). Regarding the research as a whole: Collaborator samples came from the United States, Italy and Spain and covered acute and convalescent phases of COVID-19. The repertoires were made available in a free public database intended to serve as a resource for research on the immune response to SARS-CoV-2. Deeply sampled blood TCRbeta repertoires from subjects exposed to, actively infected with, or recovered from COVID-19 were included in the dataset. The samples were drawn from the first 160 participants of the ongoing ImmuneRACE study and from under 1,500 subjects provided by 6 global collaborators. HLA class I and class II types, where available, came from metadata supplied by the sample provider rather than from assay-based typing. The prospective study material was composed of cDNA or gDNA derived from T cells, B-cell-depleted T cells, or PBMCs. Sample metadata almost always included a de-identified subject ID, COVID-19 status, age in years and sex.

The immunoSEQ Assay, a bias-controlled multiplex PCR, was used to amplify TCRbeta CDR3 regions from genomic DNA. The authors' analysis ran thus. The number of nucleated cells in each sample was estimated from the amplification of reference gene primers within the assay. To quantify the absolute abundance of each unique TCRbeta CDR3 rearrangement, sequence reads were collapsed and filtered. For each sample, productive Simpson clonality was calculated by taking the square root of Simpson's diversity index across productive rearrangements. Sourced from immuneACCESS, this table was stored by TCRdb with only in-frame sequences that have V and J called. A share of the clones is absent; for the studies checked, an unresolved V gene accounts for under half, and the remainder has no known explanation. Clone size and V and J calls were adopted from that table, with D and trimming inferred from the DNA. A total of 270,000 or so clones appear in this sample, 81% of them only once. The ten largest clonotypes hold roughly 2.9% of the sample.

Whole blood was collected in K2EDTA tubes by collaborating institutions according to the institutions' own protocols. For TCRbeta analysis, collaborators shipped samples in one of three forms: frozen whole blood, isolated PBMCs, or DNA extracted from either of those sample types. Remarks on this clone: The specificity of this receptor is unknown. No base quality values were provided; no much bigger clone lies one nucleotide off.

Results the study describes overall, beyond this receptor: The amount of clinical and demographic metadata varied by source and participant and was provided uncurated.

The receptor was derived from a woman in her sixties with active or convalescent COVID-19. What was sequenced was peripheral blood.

The CDR3 protein: CASSLAGTGQETQYF. The DNA sequence reads TGTGCCAGCAGCTTAGCCGGGACAGGGCAAGAGACCCAGTACTTC. The V and J segments used are TRBV7-2 and TRBJ2-5; TRBD1 matches 9 bases in the middle. CDR1 SGHTA and CDR2 FQGNSA are derived from the germline V gene. V has 0 bases trimmed and J has 2 bases trimmed; junction bases matching no gene number 1. The CDR3 goes from the cysteine to the phenylalanine over 15 residues. Only the CDR3 DNA is retained, 45 bases long and in frame from the first base.